Each of the 15 T cell receptor beta chains below was sequenced from the same sample in a study of spatial heterogeneity in lung cancer. Time point in this sample: blood at routine non-recurrence follow-up after resection. TCRdb itself ran the 5' RACE reads through MiXCR, one entry per CDR3 protein. Of more than 25,000 distinct CDR3 sequences in the sample, almost 5.5% were seen once. This sample comprised PBMCs, obtained at follow-up. These receptors came from a female donor with early-stage non-small cell lung cancer.

This clonotype was seen repeatedly, ten times or more. The V call is TRBV3-1, the J call TRBJ2-1; D is possibly TRBD2 (5 bases). The CDR3 length is 15 residues. Germline V gene sequence: CDR1 LGHDT, CDR2 YNNKEL (reference sequence). V was clipped by 0 bases and J by 10 bases, with 16 bases between them. CDR3 loop: CASSQDFMVAQEQFF. Here the CDR3 DNA reads TGTGCCAGCAGCCAAGATTTTATGGTAGCGCAGGAGCAGTTCTTC.

Judged by abundance, this clonotype is medium-sized. The rearrangement uses TRBV29-1 and TRBJ1-1, with 11 nucleotides matching TRBD1. The CDR3 extends over 14 amino acids. Germline V gene lookup returns CDR1 SQVTM and CDR2 ANQGSEA. Losses at the gene ends were 4 bases for V and 4 bases for J; bases not matched to a gene: 5. For the CDR3, the DNA is TGCAGCGTTGTCCTGGGACAGGGGGGCACTGAAGCTTTCTTT. Translating gives CSVVLGQGGTEAFF.

This clonotype was picked up many times. The chain recombines TRBV5-5 with TRBJ2-3; D call uncertain. The CDR3 covers 17 residues. Germline CDR1 and CDR2: SGHKS and YYEKEE (reference sequence). V was pared by 4 bases and J by 1 base, with 19 bases between. CDR3: CASSPPGTQSRTDTQYF. The DNA of the CDR3 is TGTGCCAGCAGCCCCCCAGGTACCCAGAGCCGCACAGATACGCAGTATTTT.

Many counts were recorded for this clonotype. J is TRBJ1-4 and V is TRBV11-1; D is unclear. The CDR3 has 14 residues. In germline, CDR1 is SGHAT, CDR2 FQDESV (reference sequence). Trimming took 3 bases from V and 0 from J, leaving 5 bases between them. The CDR3 DNA follows: TGTGCCAGCAGCTTGGACGCAACTAATGAAAAACTGTTTTTT. Encoded protein: CASSLDATNEKLFF.

This clonotype showed up many times. The chain recombines TRBV6-2 or TRBV6-3 with TRBJ2-1; the D gene is possibly TRBD1 (6 bases). The V gene's germline CDR1 is MNHEY and CDR2 SVGEGT. V lost 5 bases, J lost 8 bases, and 16 bases lay in between. The CDR3 sequence is 14 residues long. The CDR3 reads CASSQPGEWDEQFF. The CDR3 region has the DNA TGTGCCAGCAGTCAGCCAGGGGAATGGGATGAGCAGTTCTTC.

This clonotype was counted at least ten times. The J gene is TRBJ1-5, the V gene TRBV24-1; D gene unclear. Looked up from germline, CDR1 is KGHDR and CDR2 is SFDVKD. V lost 3 bases and J lost 3, with 8 bases in between. The CDR3 totals 14 residues. CDR3 in DNA: TGTGCCACCAGTGATCACCGGTCCAATCAGCCCCAGCATTTT. Its translation: CATSDHRSNQPQHF.

In its sample, this clonotype ranks as medium-sized. V gene TRBV7-8 combines with J gene TRBJ2-3; possible D gene TRBD2, 7 bases. The germline V and J ends were trimmed by 2 bases and 2 bases, with 14 bases remaining between them. Germline CDR1 reads SGHVS; CDR2 reads FQNEAQ. This CDR3 has 16 amino acids. CDR3 sequence (DNA): TGTGCCAGCAGCTTATCTTCGGGGGGCCACACAGATACGCAGTATTTT. Amino acids: CASSLSSGGHTDTQYF. The full variable domain, its missing parts supplied by reference TRBV7-8 and TRBJ2-3, is GAGVSQSPRYKVAKRGQDVALRCDPISGHVSLFWYQQALGQGPEFLTYFQNEAQLDKSGLPSDRFFAERPEGSVSTLKIQRTQQEDSAVYLCASSLSSGGHTDTQYFGPGTRLTVL.

This clonotype was observed at least ten times. The V and J genes are TRBV6-5 and TRBJ1-6, with a weak D call TRBD1 (6 bases). The V end lost 6 bases, the J end lost 8 bases, and 17 bases lay between the germline ends. Germline values: CDR1 MNHEY, CDR2 SVGAGI. The CDR3 runs to 15 residues. In DNA, the CDR3 is TGTGCCAGCAGAACGGGACACTTGGGGGATTCACCCCTCCACTTT. Translation: CASRTGHLGDSPLHF.

The sample holds many counts of this clonotype. J is TRBJ1-3 and V is TRBV7-2; D unresolved. The V end lost 3 bases, the J end lost 3 bases, and 6 bases lay between the germline ends. This CDR3 spans 13 amino acids. In germline, CDR1 is SGHTA, CDR2 FQGNSA. CDR3 sequence reads: CASSLQVGNTIYF. CDR3 DNA: TGTGCCAGCAGCTTGCAGGTTGGAAACACCATATATTTT.

There are many counts of this clonotype. The V and J genes are TRBV18 and TRBJ2-7, with 12 bases matching TRBD2. The CDR3 sequence is 16 residues long. Trimming at V came to 2 bases and at J to 4 bases, leaving 6 bases not matched to a gene. Germline V gene data show CDR1 as KGHSH and CDR2 as LQKENI. CDR3 nucleotide sequence: TGTGCCAGCTCACCAAGACTAGCGGGAGATCGGTACGAGCAGTACTTC. Protein sequence: CASSPRLAGDRYEQYF.

This clonotype came up many times. The rearrangement uses TRBV7-2 and TRBJ1-3; D not certain. The ends were cut back, 4 bases at V and 8 bases at J, with 9 bases in the middle. The CDR3 covers 12 residues. CDR1 SGHTA and CDR2 FQGNSA come from the germline V gene. The CDR3 DNA reads TGTGCCAGCAGCTCTACTAGTCACACCATATATTTT. It is translated as CASSSTSHTIYF.

This clonotype was recorded at least ten times. CDR3 loop: CATRGTAYNEQFF. In DNA, the CDR3 is TGTGCCACCCGCGGGACAGCCTACAATGAGCAGTTCTTC. The chain carries TRBV15 and TRBJ2-1, with TRBD1 as a possible D gene (7 bases). Germline CDR1 LNHNV, CDR2 YYDKDF (reference sequence). Trimming cost V 8 bases and J 2 bases, with 10 bases left between them. This CDR3 comprises 13 residues. Full variable domain (remainder filled in from reference TRBV15 and TRBJ2-1): DAMVIQNPRYQVTQFGKPVTLSCSQTLNHNVMYWYQQKSSQAPKLLFHYYDKDFNNEADTPDNFQSRRPNTSFCFLDIRSPGLGDTAMYLCATRGTAYNEQFFGPGTRLTVL.

This clonotype was seen a few times. The rearrangement uses TRBV29-1 and TRBJ2-2, with TRBD1 identical over 9 bases. The CDR3 totals 13 residues. Looked up from germline, CDR1 is SQVTM and CDR2 is ANQGSEA. V was clipped by 6 bases and J by 10 bases; unmatched bases: 9. The CDR3 coding sequence is TGCAGCGTAAGGGACAGGGCGAAATCGGAGCTGTTTTTT. Translation: CSVRDRAKSELFF.

V and J are TRBV5-6 and TRBJ1-1, with TRBD1 matching over 10 bases. The germline V gene encodes CDR1 SGHDT and CDR2 YYEEEE. V shed 0 bases and J 0 bases; nucleotides not matched to a gene: 5. The CDR3 has 17 amino acids. In DNA, the CDR3 is TGTGCCAGCAGCTTGGCCGGGACAGGGGACCTGAACACTGAAGCTTTCTTT. Its protein is CASSLAGTGDLNTEAFF.

Ten or more counts support this clonotype. This sequence joins TRBV7-9 and TRBJ2-3; 11 bases match TRBD2. CDR1 and CDR2 from the germline V gene are SEHNR and FQNEAQ (reference sequence). J lost 2 bases, V lost 1 base, and 2 bases had no gene match. This CDR3 is 16 amino acids long. The DNA of the CDR3 is TGTGCCAGCAGCTTAGGGACTAGCGGGTTCACAGATACGCAGTATTTT. Its protein is CASSLGTSGFTDTQYF.